The 8 T cell receptor beta chains below all came from one sample that was sequenced in a study of tumor and adjacent non-tumor tissue in lung cancer. The library came from three nested PCR rounds adapted from ARM-PCR protocols. Each CDR3 protein is one row after TCRdb ran MiXCR on the multiplex PCR reads. The sample includes about 110,000 distinct CDR3 sequences, about 61% of them seen just once. This sample's RNA came from whole unsorted tissue. More than 3 cm separated this lung sample from the edge of the tumor. The sequenced sample was distant non-tumor lung tissue. These receptors were taken from a man in his fifties or sixties with non-small cell lung cancer.

Concerning this clonotype: The junction departs from the called germline gene at one end, perhaps through a read error. The rearrangement links TRBV12-3 or TRBV12-4 to TRBJ1-5, with D possibly TRBD1 on 5 matching bases. The CDR3 contains 14 residues. The DNA of the CDR3 is TGTGCCAGCAGTTTTGGGGGGTTCAATCATCCCCAGCACTTT. Its translation: CASSFGGFNHPQHF.

As to this clonotype: One end of the junction varies from germline; a read error may be responsible. The chain's CDR3 is CASSHTGVDQSQHF. In nucleotides, the CDR3 is TGCGCCAGCAGCCATACGGGGGTAGATCAGTCCCAGCATTTT. The chain combines TRBV4-1 with TRBJ1-5; D is possibly TRBD1 (5 bases). Germline loops: CDR1 MGHRA, CDR2 YSYEKL. The CDR3 loop spans 14 amino acids.

This clonotype was found many times. The chain combines TRBV6-1 with TRBJ1-3; D not resolved. Germline V gene sequence: CDR1 MNHNS, CDR2 SASEGT. The CDR3 length is 14 residues. Trimming took off 4 bases at V and 7 bases at J, with 14 bases between the two ends. CDR3 in DNA: TGTGCCAGCAGTGGAACCGGGATGCTTAACACCATATATTTT. It specifies CASSGTGMLNTIYF.

As to this clonotype: It may be a read error: a sequence one base away is much more abundant. The rearrangement joins TRBV5-5 to TRBJ2-4, with 10 bases fitting TRBD2. Germline V lookup: CDR1 SGHKS, CDR2 YYEKEE (reference sequence). The CDR3 extends over 19 amino acids. The CDR3 protein is CASSLEAGLADSATNIQYF. The CDR3 DNA follows: TGTGCCAGCAGCTTGGAGGCAGGACTAGCGGATTCAGCCACAAACATTCAGTACTTC. Combining the CDR3 with reference TRBV5-5 and TRBJ2-4 gives the whole variable domain DAGVTQSPTHLIKTRGQQVTLRCSPISGHKSVSWYQQVLGQGPQFIFQYYEKEERGRGNFPDRFSARQFPNYSSELNVNALLLGDSALYLCASSLEAGLADSATNIQYFGAGTRLSVL.

The V call is TRBV10-3, the J call TRBJ2-2; weak D call: TRBD2 (6 bases). V lost 4 bases to trimming and J lost 0 bases, with 9 bases between them. The CDR3 totals 15 residues. CDR1 and CDR2 from the germline V gene are ENHRY and SYGVKD. CDR3 nucleotide sequence: TGTGCCATCAGTGGCGGGAACGCGAACACCGGGGAGCTGTTTTTT. Translated: CAISGGNANTGELFF.

As for this clonotype: A much larger clone differs from this one at a single base, so this may be a read error. The V gene is TRBV5-1, the J gene TRBJ2-1, with 10 bases aligning to TRBD2. The V and J ends lost 5 bases and 3 bases, in that order; junction bases with no gene match: 5. Germline V gene sequence: CDR1 SGHRS, CDR2 YFSETQ. This CDR3 has 15 amino acids. For the CDR3, the DNA is TGCGCCAGCAGTGCAACTAGCGGGAACTACAATGAGCAGTTCTTC. This encodes CASSATSGNYNEQFF.

The chain employs TRBV6-1 and TRBJ1-2; D not resolved. Germline CDR1 is MNHNS and CDR2 is SASEGT. V lost 0 bases and J 7 bases, leaving 15 bases between the germline ends. This CDR3 comprises 15 residues. The CDR3 DNA follows: TGTGCCAGCAGTGAAGCGCTTAATGGGAGGACTGGCTACACCTTC. It codes for CASSEALNGRTGYTF.

The chain uses TRBV11-3 and TRBJ2-5, with TRBD2 identical over 7 bases. CDR1 and CDR2 from the germline V gene are SGHNT and YENEEA. The CDR3 consists of 17 residues. Germline trimming cut 1 base from V and 1 base from J; bases unmatched to any gene: 9. The DNA of the CDR3 is TGTGCCAGCAGCTTAGGCGGCGGGAGTTTAATCCAAGAGACCCAGTACTTC. Residues: CASSLGGGSLIQETQYF.